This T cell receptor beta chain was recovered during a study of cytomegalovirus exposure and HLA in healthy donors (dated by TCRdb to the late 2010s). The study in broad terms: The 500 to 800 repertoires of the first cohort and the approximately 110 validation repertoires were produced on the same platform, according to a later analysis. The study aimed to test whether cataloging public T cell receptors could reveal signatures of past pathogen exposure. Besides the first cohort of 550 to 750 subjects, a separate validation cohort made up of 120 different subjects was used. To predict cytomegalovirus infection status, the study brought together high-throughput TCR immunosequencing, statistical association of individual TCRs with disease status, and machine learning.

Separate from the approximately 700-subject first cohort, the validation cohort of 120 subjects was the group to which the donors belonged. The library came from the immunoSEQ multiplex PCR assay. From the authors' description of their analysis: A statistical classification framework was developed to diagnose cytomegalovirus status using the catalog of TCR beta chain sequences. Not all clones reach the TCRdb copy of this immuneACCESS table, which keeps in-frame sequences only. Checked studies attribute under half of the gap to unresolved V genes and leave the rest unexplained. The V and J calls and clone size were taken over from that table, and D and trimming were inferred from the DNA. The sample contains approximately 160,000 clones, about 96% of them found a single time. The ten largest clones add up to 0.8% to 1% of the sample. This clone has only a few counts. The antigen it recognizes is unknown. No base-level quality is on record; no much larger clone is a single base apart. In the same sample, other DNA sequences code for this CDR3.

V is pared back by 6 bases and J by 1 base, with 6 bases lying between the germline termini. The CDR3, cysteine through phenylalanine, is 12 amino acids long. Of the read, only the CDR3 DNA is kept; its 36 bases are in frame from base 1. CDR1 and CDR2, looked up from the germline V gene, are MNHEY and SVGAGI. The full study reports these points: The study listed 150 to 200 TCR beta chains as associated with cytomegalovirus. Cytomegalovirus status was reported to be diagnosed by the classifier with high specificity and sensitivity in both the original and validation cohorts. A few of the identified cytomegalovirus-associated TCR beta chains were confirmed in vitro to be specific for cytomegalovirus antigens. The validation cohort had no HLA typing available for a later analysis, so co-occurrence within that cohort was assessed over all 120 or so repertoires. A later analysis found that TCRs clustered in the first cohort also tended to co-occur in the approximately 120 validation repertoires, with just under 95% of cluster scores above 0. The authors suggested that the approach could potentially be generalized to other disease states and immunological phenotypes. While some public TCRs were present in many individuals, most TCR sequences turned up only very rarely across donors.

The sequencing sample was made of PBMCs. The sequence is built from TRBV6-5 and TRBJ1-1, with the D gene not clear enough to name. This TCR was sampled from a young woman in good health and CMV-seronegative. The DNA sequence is TGTGCCAGCAGGGCCCCGAACACTGAAGCTTTCTTT. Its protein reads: CASRAPNTEAFF.